A single sample gave rise to the 17 T cell receptor beta chains below, sequenced in a study of CD8 T cells in Susac syndrome. The authors reverse transcribed roughly 0.5 to 1 ug RNA with random hexamers. TCRdb re-analysed the immunoSEQ multiplex PCR reads in MiXCR, keeping a single row per CDR3 protein. The table has fewer than 350,000 distinct CDR3 sequences, about nine tenths seen once. Material for sequencing was CD8+ T cells from PBMCs. The receptors were sampled from a human donor with multiple sclerosis.

The CDR3 nucleotides are TGCAGTGCTAGATCCCTTAGCGGAACCAAAAACATTCAGTACTTC. Protein product: CSARSLSGTKNIQYF. The rearrangement joins TRBV20-1 to TRBJ2-4, with D tentatively TRBD2 (6 bases). Trimming cost V 2 bases and J 2 bases, with 13 bases left between them. CDR1 is DFQATT and CDR2 is SNEGSKA in the germline V gene (reference sequence). The CDR3 has 15 residues.

V gene TRBV7-9 combines with J gene TRBJ2-1, with 11 bases aligning to TRBD2. The J segment lost 5 bases and the V segment lost 1 base, leaving 4 bases of the junction unmatched. CDR1 is SEHNR, CDR2 FQNEAQ, per germline (reference sequence). The CDR3 extends over 16 amino acids. The DNA of the CDR3 is TGTGCCAGCAGCTTAGTAGCGGGAGGGCCGAACAATGAGCAGTTCTTC. Its protein is CASSLVAGGPNNEQFF.

The chain recombines TRBV9 with TRBJ1-1; no reliable D call. Germline V lookup: CDR1 SGDLS, CDR2 YYNGEE. V lost 4 bases to trimming and J lost 2 bases, with 12 bases between them. The CDR3 totals 14 residues. The CDR3 coding sequence is TGTGCCAGCAGCACTTCGCACTTTAACACTGAAGCTTTCTTT. This translates into CASSTSHFNTEAFF.

The chain joins TRBV9 to TRBJ2-1; D is perhaps TRBD2 (5 bases). CDR3 length: 15 amino acids. The germline CDR1 and CDR2 sequences are SGDLS and YYNGEE. Trimming pared 1 base from V and 6 bases from J, leaving 14 bases between. The CDR3 reads CASSVIGGSANEQFF. The CDR3 DNA sequence: TGTGCCAGCAGCGTAATCGGCGGGTCAGCCAATGAGCAGTTCTTC.

The CDR3 nucleotides are TGCAGCGTTGAGCAGGACTACAATGAGCAGTTCTTC. Translated: CSVEQDYNEQFF. This chain joins TRBV29-1 and TRBJ2-1; no firm D call. CDR3 length: 12 amino acids. Germline assignment: CDR1 SQVTM and CDR2 ANQGSEA. V lost 3 bases and J lost 3, with 6 bases in between.

The gene calls are TRBV6-2 or TRBV6-3 and TRBJ2-5, with a weak D call TRBD2 (6 bases). The ends were cut back, 2 bases at V and 9 bases at J, with 16 bases in the middle. This CDR3 has 14 residues. The germline V gene has CDR1 MNHEY and CDR2 SVGEGT. The CDR3: CASSYELAREAQYF. CDR3 nucleotide sequence: TGTGCCAGCAGTTACGAACTAGCCCGTGAAGCCCAGTACTTC.

This clonotype is a singleton in its sample. The V call is TRBV5-5, the J call TRBJ1-5; perhaps TRBD1 as D (6 bases). Between the trimmed V and J ends, which lost 5 bases and 9 bases, there was a span of 18 bases. The CDR3 extends over 14 amino acids. Germline CDR1 is SGHKS and CDR2 is YYEKEE (reference sequence). The CDR3 is CASSPTGIGAPQHF. As DNA, the CDR3 is TGTGCCAGCAGTCCTACAGGGATAGGGGCGCCCCAGCATTTT.

This sequence joins TRBV15 and TRBJ1-1; D is uncertain. The CDR3 totals 13 residues. V lost 3 bases, J lost 8 bases, and 13 bases lay in between. CDR1 is LNHNV and CDR2 is YYDKDF in the germline V gene (reference sequence). In nucleotides, the CDR3 is TGTGCCACCAGCAGTGAGGTCGGGGTGGAAGCTTTCTTT. As protein: CATSSEVGVEAFF.

This chain links TRBV11-2 with TRBJ1-1, with D maybe TRBD1 (6 bases). Germline assignment: CDR1 SGHAT and CDR2 FQNNGV. Trimming removed 4 bases at V and 6 bases at J, with 15 bases between. This CDR3 has 14 amino acids. The CDR3 DNA sequence: TGTGCCAGCAGCTCCCTGGACGGGACATCTGAAGCTTTCTTT. It codes for CASSSLDGTSEAFF.

This chain links TRBV27 with TRBJ2-1, with D possibly TRBD2 on 5 matching bases. Per germline, CDR1 MNHEY and CDR2 SMNVEV (reference sequence). Deletions cut 3 bases from V and 0 bases from J, with 18 bases between. The CDR3 is 18 residues long. CDR3 protein: CASSFDSGERISYNEQFF. Here the CDR3 DNA reads TGTGCCAGCAGTTTCGATTCCGGGGAGCGGATCTCCTACAATGAGCAGTTCTTC.

CDR3 region: CASSLTVRRQETQYF. CDR3 coding DNA: TGTGCCAGCAGCTTGACGGTGCGAAGACAAGAGACCCAGTACTTC. The chain carries TRBV5-5 and TRBJ2-5, with no clear D. The V end lost 1 base, the J end lost 2 bases, and 12 bases lay between the germline ends. Germline values: CDR1 SGHKS, CDR2 YYEKEE (reference sequence). CDR3 length: 15 residues.

The gene calls are TRBV20-1 and TRBJ2-1, with 9 bases fitting TRBD2. The CDR3 spans 14 residues. Per the germline V gene, CDR1 is DFQATT and CDR2 is SNEGSKA (reference sequence). With 3 bases clipped from V and 4 bases from J, the junction kept 4 bases outside the gene matches. CDR3 sequence reads: CSASWTSAYNEQFF. In DNA form, the CDR3 reads TGCAGTGCTAGCTGGACTAGCGCGTACAATGAGCAGTTCTTC.

This rearrangement joins TRBV7-9 to TRBJ2-7; 12 bases are shared with TRBD1. The CDR3 consists of 15 residues. V shed 7 bases and J 5 bases; nucleotides not matched to a gene: 9. In germline, CDR1 is SEHNR, CDR2 FQNEAQ (reference sequence). This CDR3 reads CASTALGTGGNEQYF. Here the CDR3 DNA reads TGTGCCAGCACAGCTCTTGGGACAGGGGGCAACGAGCAGTACTTC.

The chain employs TRBV27 and TRBJ2-3, with a tentative D call TRBD2 (5 bases). Deletions cut 4 bases from V and 8 bases from J, with 16 bases between. The CDR3 covers 14 residues. Per the germline V gene, CDR1 is MNHEY and CDR2 is SMNVEV (reference sequence). The CDR3 sequence: CASSSGFGHGTQYF. The CDR3 DNA is TGTGCCAGCAGTTCGGGGTTTGGCCACGGTACGCAGTATTTT.

The gene calls are TRBV25-1 and TRBJ2-3; the D is unclear. Trimming pared 3 bases from V and 3 bases from J, leaving 19 bases between. There are 17 residues in the CDR3. Germline V gene data show CDR1 as MGHDK and CDR2 as SYGVNS. CDR3 in amino acids: CASSDRTSPKETDTQYF. The CDR3 bases are TGTGCCAGCAGTGATCGCACGAGCCCCAAAGAAACAGATACGCAGTATTTT. Based on the CDR3 plus reference TRBV25-1 and TRBJ2-3, the full variable domain is EADIYQTPRYLVIGTGKKITLECSQTMGHDKMYWYQQDPGMELHLIHYSYGVNSTEKGDLSSESTVSRIRTEHFPLTLESARPSHTSQYLCASSDRTSPKETDTQYFGPGTRLTVL.

The V gene is TRBV2, the J gene TRBJ2-7; D gene uncertain. CDR3 length equals 12 residues. V was trimmed by 1 base and J by 3 bases, leaving 4 bases between them. The V gene's germline CDR1 is SNHLY and CDR2 FYNNEI. The CDR3 region has the DNA TGTGCCAGCAGTGAAGATCGCTACGAGCAGTACTTC. It specifies CASSEDRYEQYF.

The chain is built from TRBV6-5 and TRBJ2-3; tentative D call: TRBD2 (7 bases). CDR3 size: 14 residues. Between the trimmed V and J ends, which lost 10 bases and 4 bases, there was a span of 18 bases. Germline V lookup: CDR1 MNHEY, CDR2 SVGAGI. The CDR3 nucleotides are TGTGCCAACCCGCCGGGGGGCGGGGCAGATACGCAGTATTTT. Its translation: CANPPGGGADTQYF.